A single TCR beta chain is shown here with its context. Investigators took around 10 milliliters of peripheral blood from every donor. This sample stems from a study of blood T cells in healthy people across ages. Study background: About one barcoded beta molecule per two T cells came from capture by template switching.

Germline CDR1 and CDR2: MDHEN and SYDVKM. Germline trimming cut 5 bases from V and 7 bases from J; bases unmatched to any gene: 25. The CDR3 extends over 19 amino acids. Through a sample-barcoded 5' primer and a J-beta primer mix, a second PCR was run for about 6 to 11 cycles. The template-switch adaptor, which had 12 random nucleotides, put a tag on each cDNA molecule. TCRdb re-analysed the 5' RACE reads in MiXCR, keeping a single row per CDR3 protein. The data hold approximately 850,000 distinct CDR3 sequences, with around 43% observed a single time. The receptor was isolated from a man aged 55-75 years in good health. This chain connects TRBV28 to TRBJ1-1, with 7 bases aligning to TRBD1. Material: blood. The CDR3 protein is CASSDETGTALTSYGEAFF. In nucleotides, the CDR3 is TGTGCCAGCAGTGACGAGACCGGGACAGCCCTCACCTCGTACGGTGAAGCTTTCTTT.